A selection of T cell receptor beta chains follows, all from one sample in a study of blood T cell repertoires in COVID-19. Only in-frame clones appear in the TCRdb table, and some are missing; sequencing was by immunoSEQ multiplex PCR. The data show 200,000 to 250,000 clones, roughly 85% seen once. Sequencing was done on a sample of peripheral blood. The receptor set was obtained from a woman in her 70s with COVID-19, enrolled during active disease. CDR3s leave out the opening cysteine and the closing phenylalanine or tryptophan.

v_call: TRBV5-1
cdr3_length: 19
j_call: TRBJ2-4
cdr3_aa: ASSTGQARGAPIGAKNIQY

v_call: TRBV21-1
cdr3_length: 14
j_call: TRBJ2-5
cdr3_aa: ASSKADRGYQETQY

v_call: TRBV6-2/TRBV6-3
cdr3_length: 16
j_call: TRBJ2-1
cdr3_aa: ASSRLSGLATRNNEQF

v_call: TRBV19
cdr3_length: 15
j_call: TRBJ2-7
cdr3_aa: ASSTQGGSGVYFEQY

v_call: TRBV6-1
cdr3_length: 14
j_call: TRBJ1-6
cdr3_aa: ASSDIGSSYNSPLH

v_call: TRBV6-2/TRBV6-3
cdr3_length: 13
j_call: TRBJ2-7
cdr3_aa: ASSYSGTGTYEQY

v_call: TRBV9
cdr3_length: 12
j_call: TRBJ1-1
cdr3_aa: ASSPDRVDTEAF

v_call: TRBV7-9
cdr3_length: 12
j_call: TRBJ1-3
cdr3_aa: ASSLGTTGNTIY

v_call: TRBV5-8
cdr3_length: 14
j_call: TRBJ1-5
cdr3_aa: ASSLGGGARGQPQH

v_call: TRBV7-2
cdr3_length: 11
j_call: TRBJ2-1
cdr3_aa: ASSLGRAGGKF

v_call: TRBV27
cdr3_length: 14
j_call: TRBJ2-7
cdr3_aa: ASSRGSETRAYEQY

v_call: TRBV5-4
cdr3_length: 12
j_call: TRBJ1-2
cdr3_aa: ASRYGAGGYGYT

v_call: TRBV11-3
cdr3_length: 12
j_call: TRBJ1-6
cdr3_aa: ASSPINGGSPLH

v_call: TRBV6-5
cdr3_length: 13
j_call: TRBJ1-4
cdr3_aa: ASSYPGQGYEKLF

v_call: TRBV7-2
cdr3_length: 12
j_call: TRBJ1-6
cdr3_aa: ASSQRWGQLTLH

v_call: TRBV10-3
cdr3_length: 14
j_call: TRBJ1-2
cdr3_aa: AISEPGQGANYGYT

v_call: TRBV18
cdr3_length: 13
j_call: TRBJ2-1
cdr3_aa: ASSPPLSPYNEQF

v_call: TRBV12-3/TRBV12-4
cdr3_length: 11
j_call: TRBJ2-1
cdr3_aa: ASSPYNYNEQF